This paragraph reports one T cell receptor beta chain. Amplification targeted TCR beta CDR3 regions from RNA transcripts. First-round RT-PCR targeting the TCR CDR3 was performed with the HTBI primer set. TCRdb used MiXCR to reprocess the multiplex PCR reads, holding one entry per CDR3 protein. The sample lists 300,000 to 450,000 distinct CDR3 sequences, 20% to 25% occurring once. V dropped 5 bases and J dropped 5 bases, with 18 bases sitting between them. This CDR3 comprises 14 residues. Germline values: CDR1 DFQATT, CDR2 SNEGSKA (reference sequence). The entry originates in a study of T cells in Graves' hyperthyroidism and ophthalmopathy.

Sequencing used blood. This clonotype was obtained from a man in his fifties with Graves' hyperthyroidism. The chain combines TRBV20-1 with TRBJ2-5, with D possibly TRBD1 on 7 matching bases. This CDR3 is CSAPHTGEDETQYF. The CDR3 nucleotides read TGCAGTGCTCCCCATACAGGGGAGGACGAGACCCAGTACTTC.